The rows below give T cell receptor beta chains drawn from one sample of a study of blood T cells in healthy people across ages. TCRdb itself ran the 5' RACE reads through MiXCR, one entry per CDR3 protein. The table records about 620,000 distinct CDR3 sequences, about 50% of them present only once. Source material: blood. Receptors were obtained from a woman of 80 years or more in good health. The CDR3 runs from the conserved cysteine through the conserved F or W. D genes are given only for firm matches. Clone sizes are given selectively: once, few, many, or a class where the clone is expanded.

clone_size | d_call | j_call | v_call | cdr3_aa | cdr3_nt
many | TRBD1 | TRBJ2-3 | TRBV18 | CASSTGKSDTQYF | TGTGCCAGCTCGACAGGGAAGTCAGATACGCAGTATTTT
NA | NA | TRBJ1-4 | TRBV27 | CASSRDTTATNEKLFF | TGTGCCAGTAGCCGGGACACGACCGCAACTAATGAAAAACTGTTTTTT
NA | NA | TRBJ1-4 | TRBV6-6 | CASSYKGQVKKLFF | TGTGCCAGCAGTTACAAAGGACAAGTCAAAAAACTGTTTTTT
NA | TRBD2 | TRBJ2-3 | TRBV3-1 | CASSQGGSRTDTQYF | TGTGCCAGCAGCCAAGGCGGGAGCAGAACAGATACGCAGTATTTT
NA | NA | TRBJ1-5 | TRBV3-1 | CAGSQLGNQPQHF | TGTGCCGGCAGCCAACTAGGGAATCAGCCCCAGCATTTT
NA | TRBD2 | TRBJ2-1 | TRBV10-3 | CATSEIGGEGEQFF | TGTGCCACCAGTGAGATAGGAGGGGAGGGTGAGCAGTTCTTC
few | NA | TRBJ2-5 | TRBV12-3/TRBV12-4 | CASTTRRQETQYF | TGTGCCAGCACCACGCGTCGCCAAGAGACCCAGTACTTC
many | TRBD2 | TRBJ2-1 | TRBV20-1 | CSALKLAGAYNEQFF | TGCAGTGCCCTTAAACTAGCGGGAGCCTACAATGAGCAGTTCTTC
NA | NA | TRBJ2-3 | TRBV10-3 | CAILDTSGGTDTQYF | TGTGCCATTTTGGACACCTCGGGCGGCACAGATACGCAGTATTTT
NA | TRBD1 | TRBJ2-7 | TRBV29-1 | CSVVDRANYEQYF | TGCAGCGTTGTGGACAGGGCAAACTACGAGCAGTACTTC
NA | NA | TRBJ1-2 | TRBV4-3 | CASSQDAIQGDGDYGYTF | TGCGCCAGCAGCCAAGATGCTATACAGGGAGATGGAGACTATGGCTACACCTTC
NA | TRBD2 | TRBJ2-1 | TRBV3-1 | CASGSPSGGRNEQFF | TGTGCCAGCGGCTCTCCTAGCGGGGGTCGCAATGAGCAGTTCTTC
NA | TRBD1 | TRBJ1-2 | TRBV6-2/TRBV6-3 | CASSSPGQGNYGYTF | TGTGCCAGCAGTTCCCCGGGACAGGGTAACTATGGCTACACCTTC
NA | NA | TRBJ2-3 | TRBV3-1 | CASSQEGRGAPDTQYF | TGTGCCAGCAGCCAAGAGGGCAGGGGAGCCCCAGATACGCAGTATTTT
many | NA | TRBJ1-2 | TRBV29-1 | CSTRADFYGYTF | TGCAGCACCAGGGCCGATTTCTATGGCTACACCTTC
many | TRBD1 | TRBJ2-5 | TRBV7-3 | CASSDRVAETQYF | TGTGCCAGCAGCGACAGGGTCGCAGAGACCCAGTACTTC
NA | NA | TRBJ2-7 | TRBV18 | CASSRRDDYEQYF | TGTGCCAGCTCACGACGGGACGACTACGAGCAGTACTTC
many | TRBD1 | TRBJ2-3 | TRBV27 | CASSWGRGSDTQYF | TGTGCCAGCAGTTGGGGCAGGGGGTCAGATACGCAGTATTTT
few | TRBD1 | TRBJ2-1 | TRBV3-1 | CASSLGTGSLSYNEQFF | TGTGCCAGCAGCCTAGGGACAGGGTCCCTCTCCTACAATGAGCAGTTCTTC
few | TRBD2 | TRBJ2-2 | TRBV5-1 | CASSLEGLDTGELFF | TGCGCCAGCAGCTTGGAAGGACTAGACACCGGGGAGCTGTTTTTT
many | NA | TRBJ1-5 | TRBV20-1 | CSASRANQPQHF | TGCAGTGCTAGTCGGGCTAATCAGCCCCAGCATTTT
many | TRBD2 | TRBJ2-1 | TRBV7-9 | CASRSSGTSGRDEQFF | TGTGCCAGCAGATCCTCCGGGACTAGCGGGAGGGATGAGCAGTTCTTC
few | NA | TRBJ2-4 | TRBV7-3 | CASSVGGPGNIQYF | TGTGCCAGCAGCGTAGGGGGGCCGGGGAACATTCAGTACTTC
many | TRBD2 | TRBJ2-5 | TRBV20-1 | CSASGVAGELETQYF | TGCAGTGCTTCCGGGGTAGCGGGAGAGCTAGAGACCCAGTACTTC
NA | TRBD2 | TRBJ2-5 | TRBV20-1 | CSARDPRGSGGAQETQYF | TGCAGTGCTAGAGATCCGCGGGGGAGCGGGGGGGCACAAGAGACCCAGTACTTC
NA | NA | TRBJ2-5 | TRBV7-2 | CASRNWGGEQTQYF | TGTGCCAGCAGAAATTGGGGTGGGGAACAGACCCAGTACTTC